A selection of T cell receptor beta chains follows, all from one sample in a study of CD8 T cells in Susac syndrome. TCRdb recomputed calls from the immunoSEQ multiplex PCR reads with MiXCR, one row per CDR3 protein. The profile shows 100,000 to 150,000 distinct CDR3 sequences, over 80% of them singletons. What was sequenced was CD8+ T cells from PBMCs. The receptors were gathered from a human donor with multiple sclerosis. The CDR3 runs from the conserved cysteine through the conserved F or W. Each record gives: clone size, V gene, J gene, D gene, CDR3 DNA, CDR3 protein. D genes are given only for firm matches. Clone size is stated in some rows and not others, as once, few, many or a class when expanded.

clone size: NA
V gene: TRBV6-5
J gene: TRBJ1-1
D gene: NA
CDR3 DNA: TGTGCCAGCCGGAGTCTTCTGAACACTGAAGCTTTCTTT
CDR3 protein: CASRSLLNTEAFF

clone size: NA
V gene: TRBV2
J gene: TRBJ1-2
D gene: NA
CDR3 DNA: TGTGCCAGCAGTGAAACCCCGCGCGGGGACTATGGCTACACCTTC
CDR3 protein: CASSETPRGDYGYTF

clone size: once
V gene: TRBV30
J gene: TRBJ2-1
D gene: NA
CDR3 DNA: TGTGCCTGGAGTCCTCCCGGGGACTACAATGAGCAGTTCTTC
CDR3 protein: CAWSPPGDYNEQFF

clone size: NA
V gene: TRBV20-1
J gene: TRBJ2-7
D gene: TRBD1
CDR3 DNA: TGCAGTGCTAGAGATAGACAGGGGGTCTACGAGCAGTACTTC
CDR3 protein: CSARDRQGVYEQYF

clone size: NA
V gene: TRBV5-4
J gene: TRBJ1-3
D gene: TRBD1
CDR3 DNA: TGTGCCAGCAGCCAGGGGGACTTCTCTGGAAACACCATATATTTT
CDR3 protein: CASSQGDFSGNTIYF

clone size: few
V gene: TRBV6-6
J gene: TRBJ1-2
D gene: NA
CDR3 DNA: TGTGCCAGCAGTTACTGGGGTGATGGCTACACCTTC
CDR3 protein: CASSYWGDGYTF

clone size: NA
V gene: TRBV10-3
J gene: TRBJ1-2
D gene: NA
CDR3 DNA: TGTGCCATCAGTGGGGAAGGGGTTAACTATGGCTACACCTTC
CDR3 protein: CAISGEGVNYGYTF

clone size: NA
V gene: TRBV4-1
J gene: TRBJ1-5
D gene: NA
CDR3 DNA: TGCACCAGCAGTGCAGCGGGGGCTCCTCAGCCCCAGCATTTT
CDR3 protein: CTSSAAGAPQPQHF

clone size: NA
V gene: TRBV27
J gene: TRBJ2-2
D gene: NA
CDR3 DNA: TGTGCCAGCAGTTTCACCAGGGGGGCCGGGGAGCTGTTTTTT
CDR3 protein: CASSFTRGAGELFF

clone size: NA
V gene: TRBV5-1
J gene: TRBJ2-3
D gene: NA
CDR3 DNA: TGCGCCAGCAGCTTTCTGGGACGGAGGCCCACAGATACGCAGTATTTT
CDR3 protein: CASSFLGRRPTDTQYF

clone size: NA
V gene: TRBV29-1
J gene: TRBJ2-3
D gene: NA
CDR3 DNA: TGCAGCGTTGGAAACGGAGATGAAGATACGCAGTATTTT
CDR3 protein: CSVGNGDEDTQYF

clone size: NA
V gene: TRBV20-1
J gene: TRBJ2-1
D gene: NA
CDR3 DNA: TGCAGTGCTAGACCGTTGGCAGCGGAATATATCAATGAGCAGTTCTTC
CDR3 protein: CSARPLAAEYINEQFF

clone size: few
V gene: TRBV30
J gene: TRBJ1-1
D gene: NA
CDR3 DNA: TGTGCCTGGAGTGTACTTGGGGGCTCTGAAGCTTTCTTT
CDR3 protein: CAWSVLGGSEAFF

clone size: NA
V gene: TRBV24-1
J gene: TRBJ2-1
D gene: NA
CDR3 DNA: TGTGCCACCAGTGATTTAACGGGATACAATGAGCAGTTCTTC
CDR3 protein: CATSDLTGYNEQFF

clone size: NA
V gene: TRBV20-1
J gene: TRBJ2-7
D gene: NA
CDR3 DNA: TGCAGTGCTAGAGACGTGTCGCAGACTAGCTCCTACGAGCAGTACTTC
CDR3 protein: CSARDVSQTSSYEQYF

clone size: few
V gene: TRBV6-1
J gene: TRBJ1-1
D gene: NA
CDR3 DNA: TGTGCCAGCAGTGAACCAACCTCAGGTGAAGCTTTCTTT
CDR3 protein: CASSEPTSGEAFF

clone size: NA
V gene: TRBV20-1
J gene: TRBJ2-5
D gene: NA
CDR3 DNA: TGCAGTGCTAGGATGTGGCACTCGAACCTGAAGCAAGAGACCCAGTACTTC
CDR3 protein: CSARMWHSNLKQETQYF

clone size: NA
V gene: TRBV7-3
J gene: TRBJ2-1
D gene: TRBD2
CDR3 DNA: TGTGCCAGCAGTCGTAGCGGCGGGAGTCTCAATGAGCAGTTCTTC
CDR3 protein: CASSRSGGSLNEQFF

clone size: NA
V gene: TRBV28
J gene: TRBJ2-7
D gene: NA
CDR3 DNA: TGTGCCAGCAGGCCCACGGTCACTTCATCCTACGAGCAGTACTTC
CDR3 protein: CASRPTVTSSYEQYF

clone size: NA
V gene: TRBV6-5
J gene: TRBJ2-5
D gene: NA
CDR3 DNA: TGTGCCAGCAGTTACTCGGGTGGGGGGATCAATGGAGAGACCCAGTACTTC
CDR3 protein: CASSYSGGGINGETQYF

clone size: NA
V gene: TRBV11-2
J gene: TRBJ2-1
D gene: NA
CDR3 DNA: TGTGCCAGCAGCTTAGCGGGAGTCTCCTACAATGAGCAGTTCTTC
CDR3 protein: CASSLAGVSYNEQFF

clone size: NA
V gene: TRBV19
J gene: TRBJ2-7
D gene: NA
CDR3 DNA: TGTGCCAGTAGTATGGGGGTAGGAGAGCAGTACTTC
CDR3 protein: CASSMGVGEQYF

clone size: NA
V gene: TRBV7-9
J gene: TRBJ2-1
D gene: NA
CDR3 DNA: TGTGCCAGCAGCTTGCCCGATGAGCAGTTCTTC
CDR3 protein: CASSLPDEQFF

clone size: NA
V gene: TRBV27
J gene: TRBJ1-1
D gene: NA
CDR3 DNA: TGTGCCAGCAGTTTTTCGGGGAACACTGAAGTTTTCTTT
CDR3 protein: CASSFSGNTEVFF

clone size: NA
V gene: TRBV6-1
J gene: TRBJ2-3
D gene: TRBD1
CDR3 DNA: TGTGCCAGCAGCCGGACGGACAGGGAGGCAGATACGCAGTATTTT
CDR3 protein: CASSRTDREADTQYF

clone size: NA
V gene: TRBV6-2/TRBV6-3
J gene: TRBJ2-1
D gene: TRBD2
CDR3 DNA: TGTGCCAGCAGTTCCCTAATAGGACTAGCGGGATCCAATGAGCAGTTCTTC
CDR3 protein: CASSSLIGLAGSNEQFF

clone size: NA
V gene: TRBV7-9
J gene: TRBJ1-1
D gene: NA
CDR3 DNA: TGTGCCAGCAGCTTAGATGCAAACTCAGAAGCTTTCTTT
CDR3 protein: CASSLDANSEAFF

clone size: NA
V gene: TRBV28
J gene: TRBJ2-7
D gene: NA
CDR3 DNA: TGTGCCAGCAGCCCGTTTGGCTCCTACGAGCAGTACTTC
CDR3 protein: CASSPFGSYEQYF

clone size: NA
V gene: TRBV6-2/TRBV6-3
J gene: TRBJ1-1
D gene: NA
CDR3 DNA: TGTGCCAGCAGTACCCTTTTCTCGACAGAGAACACTGAAGCTTTCTTT
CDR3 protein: CASSTLFSTENTEAFF

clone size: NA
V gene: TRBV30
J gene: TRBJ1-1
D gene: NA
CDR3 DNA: TGCGCCTGCAGTGTAATCGGCACTGAAGCTTTCTTT
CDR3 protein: CACSVIGTEAFF

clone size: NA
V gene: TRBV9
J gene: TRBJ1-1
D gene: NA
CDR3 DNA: TGTGCCAGCAGCGTATTTTTGAGCGGCGGTGAAGCTTTCTTT
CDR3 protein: CASSVFLSGGEAFF

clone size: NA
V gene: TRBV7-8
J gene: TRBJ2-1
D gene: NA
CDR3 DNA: TGTGCCAGCAGCGATCTTCCCTACAATGAGCAGTTCTTC
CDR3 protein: CASSDLPYNEQFF

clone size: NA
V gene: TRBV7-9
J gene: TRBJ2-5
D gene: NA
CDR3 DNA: TGTGCCAGCAGCCCCGGGAGTGAGGAGACCCAGTACTTC
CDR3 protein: CASSPGSEETQYF

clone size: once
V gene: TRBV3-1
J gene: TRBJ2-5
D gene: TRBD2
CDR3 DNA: TGTGCCAGCAGCCAAGATCGACCACTACTAGCGGGACTTTGGGGGACCCAGTACTTC
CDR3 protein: CASSQDRPLLAGLWGTQYF

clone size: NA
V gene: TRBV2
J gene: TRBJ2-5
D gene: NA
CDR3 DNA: TGTGCCAGCAGTGAAGAAGGGGTTCGGACCCAGTACTTC
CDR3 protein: CASSEEGVRTQYF

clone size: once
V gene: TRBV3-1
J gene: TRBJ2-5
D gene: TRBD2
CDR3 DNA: TGTGCCAGCAGCCAAGATTCCACCCCTAGCGGGTCGAAGACCCAGTACTTC
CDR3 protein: CASSQDSTPSGSKTQYF

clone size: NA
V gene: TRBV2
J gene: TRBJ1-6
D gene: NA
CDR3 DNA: TGTGCCAGCAGTGACAGGGTAACTTCACCCCTCCACTTT
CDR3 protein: CASSDRVTSPLHF

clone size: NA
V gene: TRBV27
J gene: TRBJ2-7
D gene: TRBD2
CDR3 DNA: TGTGCCAGCAGTCTAATCGGGGGGTCCTACGAGCAGTACTTC
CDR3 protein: CASSLIGGSYEQYF

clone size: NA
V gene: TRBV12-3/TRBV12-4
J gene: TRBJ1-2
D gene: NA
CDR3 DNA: TGTGCCAGCAGTCCATCATCAGACACGGTTAACTATGGCTACACCTTC
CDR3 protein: CASSPSSDTVNYGYTF

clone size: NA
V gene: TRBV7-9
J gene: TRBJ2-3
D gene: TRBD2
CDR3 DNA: TGTGCCAGCTTTACCTCCCTGTCGGGAGGTGGACCAGATACGCAGTATTTT
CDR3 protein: CASFTSLSGGGPDTQYF

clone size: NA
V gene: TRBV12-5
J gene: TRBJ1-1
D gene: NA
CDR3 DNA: TGTGCTAGTGGTCCACAACTAGGGCAGAGAGAAGCTTTCTTT
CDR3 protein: CASGPQLGQREAFF